These 8 T cell receptor beta chains came from one sample sequenced in a study of T-cell reconstitution after alpha-beta-depleted transplantation in children. As it was prepared, the TCRbeta library received unique molecular identifiers. One entry per CDR3 protein, called by TCRdb with MiXCR from the PCR reads. Seen here are around 300,000 distinct CDR3 sequences, about 9.4% observed once, and the top ten hold around 7.6%. The input for sequencing was PBMCs, taken before TCRalphabeta/CD19-depleted stem cell transplant. Source of these receptors: a boy younger than two with acute myeloid leukemia, due to receive a stem cell transplant.

The J gene is TRBJ2-5, the V gene TRBV24-1; the D gene could be TRBD1 or TRBD2 (5 bases each). V was trimmed by 12 bases and J by 2 bases, leaving 30 bases between them. Germline values: CDR1 KGHDR, CDR2 SFDVKD. This CDR3 has 18 amino acids. CDR3 bases: TGTGCCTTCTGTTTGGGGACCGTATCAACCTTGGAGCAAGAGACCCAGTACTTC. Protein sequence: CAFCLGTVSTLEQETQYF.

In regard to this clonotype: Given a much more abundant clone one base away, this may be a read error. This chain connects TRBV20-1 to TRBJ2-7, with 8 bases identical to TRBD1. V was clipped by 6 bases and J by 3 bases; unmatched bases: 7. CDR3 length equals 13 residues. Per germline, CDR1 DFQATT and CDR2 SNEGSKA (reference sequence). The DNA for the CDR3 is TGCAGTGCCACGGGACAGGCGGACTACGAGCAGTACTTC. This sequence encodes CSATGQADYEQYF.

This clonotype was observed at least ten times. The V gene is TRBV28, the J gene TRBJ2-2; D perhaps matches TRBD2 (5 bases). The germline gives CDR1 MDHEN, CDR2 SYDVKM. There are 15 residues in the CDR3. The V and J ends lost 0 bases and 1 base respectively, with 6 bases between them. CDR3 nucleotide sequence: TGTGCCAGCAGTTTATGGGGGAGGAACACCGGGGAGCTGTTTTTT. Encoded protein: CASSLWGRNTGELFF.

In this sample, this clonotype turned up many times. The V call is TRBV28, the J call TRBJ2-3; D possibly corresponds to TRBD2 (5 bases). The length of the CDR3 is 15 residues. V dropped 3 bases and J dropped 0 bases, with 10 bases sitting between them. Looked up from germline, CDR1 is MDHEN and CDR2 is SYDVKM. CDR3 bases: TGTGCCAGCAGTTTCAGAGGCGGGAGCACAGATACGCAGTATTTT. It yields the protein CASSFRGGSTDTQYF.

This chain joins TRBV7-6 and TRBJ2-3, with TRBD2 matching over 9 bases. The CDR3 sequence is 16 residues long. V lost 0 bases, J lost 1 base, and 2 bases stayed unmatched. Germline V gives CDR1 SGHVS, CDR2 FNYEAQ. The CDR3: CASSLAWTSGTDTQYF. For the CDR3, the DNA is TGTGCCAGCAGCTTAGCATGGACTAGCGGCACAGATACGCAGTATTTT.

This clonotype has ten or more counts. The rearrangement links TRBV10-3 to TRBJ2-7; TRBD1 aligns across 10 bases. The V and J ends lost 6 bases and 6 bases, in that order; junction bases with no gene match: 11. CDR3 length: 15 residues. From germline, CDR1 is ENHRY and CDR2 SYGVKD. CDR3 region: CAIRQKDGTGVEQYF. The CDR3 bases are TGTGCCATCAGACAAAAAGATGGGACAGGGGTCGAGCAGTACTTC.

This clonotype was picked up a small number of times. The rearrangement links TRBV7-9 to TRBJ1-4; a possible D gene is TRBD1 (6 bases). V dropped 7 bases and J dropped 0 bases, with 9 bases sitting between them. Per the germline V gene, CDR1 is SEHNR and CDR2 is FQNEAQ (reference sequence). The length of the CDR3 is 14 residues. CDR3 sequence: CASMEGATNEKLFF. The CDR3 DNA reads as TGTGCCAGCATGGAGGGGGCAACTAATGAAAAACTGTTTTTT.

This clonotype was observed many times. The chain links TRBV5-1 to TRBJ1-4; no reliable D call. The CDR3 totals 12 residues. Looked up from germline, CDR1 is SGHRS and CDR2 is YFSETQ. Trimming shortened V by 4 bases and J by 13 bases, and 14 bases separated the two germline ends. The CDR3, as DNA: TGCGCCAGCAGCCCCGGGAGCGCAGTACTGTTTTTT. Encoded protein: CASSPGSAVLFF.